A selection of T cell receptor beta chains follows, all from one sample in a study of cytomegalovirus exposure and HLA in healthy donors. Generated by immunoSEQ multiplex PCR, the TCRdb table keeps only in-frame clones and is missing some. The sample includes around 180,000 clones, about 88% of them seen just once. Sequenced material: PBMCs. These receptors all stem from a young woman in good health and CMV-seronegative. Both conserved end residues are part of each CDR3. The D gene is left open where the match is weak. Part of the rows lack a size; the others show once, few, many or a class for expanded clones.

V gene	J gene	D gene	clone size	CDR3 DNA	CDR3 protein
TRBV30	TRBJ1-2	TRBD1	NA	TGTGCCTGGAGTAAACAGGGGCATGGCTACACCTTC	CAWSKQGHGYTF
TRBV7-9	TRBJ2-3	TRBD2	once	TGTGCCAGCAGCTTATGGGGCGGGAGCTCAGATACGCAGTATTTT	CASSLWGGSSDTQYF
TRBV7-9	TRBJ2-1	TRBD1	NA	TGTGCCAGCAGCTTAGTCAGGGCAGGGGGCAACCGCTCCTACAATGAGCAGTTCTTC	CASSLVRAGGNRSYNEQFF
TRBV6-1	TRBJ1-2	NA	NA	TGTGCCAGCAGTGAGTGGGAGATGTATAACTATGGCTACACCTTC	CASSEWEMYNYGYTF
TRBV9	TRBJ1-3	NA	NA	TGTGCCAGCAGCGTAGGAGCTTCCTCTGGAAACACCATATATTTT	CASSVGASSGNTIYF
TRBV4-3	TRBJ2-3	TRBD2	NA	TGCGCCAGCAGCCAAGCTCTAGCGGGAGGCCCAGAGAGGCCCACAGATACGCAGTATTTT	CASSQALAGGPERPTDTQYF
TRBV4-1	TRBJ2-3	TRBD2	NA	TGCGCCAGCAGCCAAGCGGGACTAGCCGGGACAGATACGCAGTATTTT	CASSQAGLAGTDTQYF
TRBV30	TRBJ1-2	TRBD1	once	TGTGCCTGGACCCTCGTGGGACAGACTAACTATGGCTACACCTTC	CAWTLVGQTNYGYTF
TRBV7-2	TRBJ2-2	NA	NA	TGTGCCAGCAGCCGAGGGGGAAGGAACACCGGGGAGCTGTTTTTT	CASSRGGRNTGELFF
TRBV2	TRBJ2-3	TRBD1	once	TGTGCCAGCTCCGAGGGGGCAGCCACCACAGATACGCAGTATTTT	CASSEGAATTDTQYF
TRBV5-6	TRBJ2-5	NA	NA	TGTGCCAGCAGTCCACGTGCCTGGCTCAGAGAGACCCAGTACTTC	CASSPRAWLRETQYF
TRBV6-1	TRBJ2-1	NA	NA	TGTGCCAGCAGTGAAGCTGCGGGGAGCTCCTACAATGAGCAGTTCTTC	CASSEAAGSSYNEQFF
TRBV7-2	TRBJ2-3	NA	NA	TGTGCCAGCAGCTTTGACTCAGCTAGCACAGATACGCAGTATTTT	CASSFDSASTDTQYF
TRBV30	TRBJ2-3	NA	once	TGTGCCTGGACCCGGGGGTTCCGCGGAATCACAGATACGCAGTATTTT	CAWTRGFRGITDTQYF
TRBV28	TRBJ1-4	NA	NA	TGTGCCAGCAGACAGGACGCAACTAATGAAAAACTGTTTTTT	CASRQDATNEKLFF
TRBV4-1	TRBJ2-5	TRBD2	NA	TGCGCCAGCAGCCAAGAACTAGCGGGGGGCGTCCGGGAGACCCAGTACTTC	CASSQELAGGVRETQYF
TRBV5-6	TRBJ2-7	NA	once	TGTGCCAGCAGCTTACCGGGACAAAGGGGAGACGAGCAGTACTTC	CASSLPGQRGDEQYF
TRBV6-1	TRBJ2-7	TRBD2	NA	TGTGCCAGCAGTGAACTAGCGGGAGTTTCCTACGAGCAGTACTTC	CASSELAGVSYEQYF
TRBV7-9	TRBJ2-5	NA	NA	TGTGCCAGCAGCACCCCTCTACGGCGGGGAGGGGGGGAGACCCAGTACTTC	CASSTPLRRGGGETQYF
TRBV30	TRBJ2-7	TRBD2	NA	TGTGCCTGGAGGGGGAGCGGGGGTATACCCTACGAGCAGTACTTC	CAWRGSGGIPYEQYF
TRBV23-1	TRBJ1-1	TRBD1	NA	TGCGCCAGCAGTCACCCTCGGGACAGGGACACTGAAGCTTTCTTT	CASSHPRDRDTEAFF
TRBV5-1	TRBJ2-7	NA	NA	TGCGCCAGCAGCTTGGACAGGGGAGGCGAGCAGTACTTC	CASSLDRGGEQYF
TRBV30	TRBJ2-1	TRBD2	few	TGTGCCTGGAGTGTACCCGCTAGCGGGAGGGTCAGCTCCTACAATGAGCAGTTCTTC	CAWSVPASGRVSSYNEQFF
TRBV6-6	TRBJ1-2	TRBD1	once	TGTGCCAGCAGGCCGGGACAGGGATATGGCTACACCTTC	CASRPGQGYGYTF
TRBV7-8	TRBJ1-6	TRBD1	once	TGTGCCAGCAGCCCCCCCGGGACAGGGAGGAACTCACCCCTCCACTTT	CASSPPGTGRNSPLHF
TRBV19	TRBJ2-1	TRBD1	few	TGTGCCAGTAGGGGCACAGGGGATCAAAATGAGCAGTTCTTC	CASRGTGDQNEQFF
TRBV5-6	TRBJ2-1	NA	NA	TGTGCCAGCAGCGTGACTCCCGAGGGGCAGTTCTTC	CASSVTPEGQFF
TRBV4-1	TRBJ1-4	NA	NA	TGCGCCAGCAGCCTTAGTCAGGGATTGGAAAAACTGTTTTTT	CASSLSQGLEKLFF
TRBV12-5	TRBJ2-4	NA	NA	TGTGCTAGTGGTTTGGTCCTCCGGGACACCAAACTCGGGGAAAACATTCAGTACTTC	CASGLVLRDTKLGENIQYF
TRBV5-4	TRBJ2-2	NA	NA	TGTGCCAGCAGCTTCGACAGAGACAGCGCCGGGGAGCTGTTTTTT	CASSFDRDSAGELFF
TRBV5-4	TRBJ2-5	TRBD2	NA	TGTGCCAGCAGCGCCGGTGGGACTAGCGGGAGGCGGGGAGAGACCCAGTACTTC	CASSAGGTSGRRGETQYF
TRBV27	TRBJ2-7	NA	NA	TGTGCCAGCAGTTTGGCAGGGGGGAGACAGCAGTACTTC	CASSLAGGRQQYF
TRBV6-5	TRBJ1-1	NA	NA	TGTGCCAGCAGCGGACCCCCGGGAACTGAAGCTTTCTTT	CASSGPPGTEAFF
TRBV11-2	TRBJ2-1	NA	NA	TGTGCCAGCAGCCGCCCGGGGCTAGCGCCTTACAATGAGCAGTTCTTC	CASSRPGLAPYNEQFF